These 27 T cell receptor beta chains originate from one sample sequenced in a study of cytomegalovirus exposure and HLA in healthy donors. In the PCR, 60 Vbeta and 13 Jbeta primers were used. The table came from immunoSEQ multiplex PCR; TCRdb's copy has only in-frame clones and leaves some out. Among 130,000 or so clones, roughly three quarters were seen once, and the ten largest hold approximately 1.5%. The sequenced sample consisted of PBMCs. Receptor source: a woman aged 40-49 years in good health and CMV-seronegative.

The chain's CDR3 is CASSLGLPTGNTEAFF. CDR3 sequence (DNA): TGTGCCAGCAGCTTAGGTCTCCCAACAGGGAACACTGAAGCTTTCTTT. The J gene is TRBJ1-1, the V gene TRBV13; a possible D gene is TRBD1 (5 bases). The CDR3 is made up of 16 amino acids. CDR1 PRHDT and CDR2 FYEKMQ come from the germline V gene (reference sequence). The V and J ends lost 0 bases and 1 base respectively, with 12 bases between them.

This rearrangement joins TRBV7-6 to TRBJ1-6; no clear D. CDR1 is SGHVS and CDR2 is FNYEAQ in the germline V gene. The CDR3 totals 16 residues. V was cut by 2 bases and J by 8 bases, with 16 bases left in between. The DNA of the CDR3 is TGTGCCAGCAGCTTATTCCCTGAGAGTATTGATTCACCCCTCCACTTT. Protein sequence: CASSLFPESIDSPLHF.

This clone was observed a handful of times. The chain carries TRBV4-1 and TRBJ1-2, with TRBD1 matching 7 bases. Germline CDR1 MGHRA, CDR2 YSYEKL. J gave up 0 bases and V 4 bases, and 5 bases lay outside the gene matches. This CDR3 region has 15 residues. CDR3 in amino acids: CASSLWTGPNYGYTF. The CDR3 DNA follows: TGCGCCAGCAGCCTTTGGACAGGACCTAACTATGGCTACACCTTC.

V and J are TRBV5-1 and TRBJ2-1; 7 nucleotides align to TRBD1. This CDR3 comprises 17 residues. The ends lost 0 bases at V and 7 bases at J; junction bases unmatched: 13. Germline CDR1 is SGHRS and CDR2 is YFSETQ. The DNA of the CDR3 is TGCGCCAGCAGCTTGGATAGGAACAGGGGATTGGTGAATGAGCAGTTCTTC. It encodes CASSLDRNRGLVNEQFF.

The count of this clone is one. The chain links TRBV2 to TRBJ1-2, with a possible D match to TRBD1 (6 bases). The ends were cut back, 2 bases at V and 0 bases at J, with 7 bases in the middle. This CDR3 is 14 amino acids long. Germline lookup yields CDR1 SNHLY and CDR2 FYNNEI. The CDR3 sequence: CASSEQGTNYGYTF. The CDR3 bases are TGTGCCAGCAGTGAACAGGGGACTAACTATGGCTACACCTTC. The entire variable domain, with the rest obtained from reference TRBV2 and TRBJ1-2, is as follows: EPEVTQTPSHQVTQMGQEVILRCVPISNHLYFYWYRQILGQKVEFLVSFYNNEISEKSEIFDDQFSVERPDGSNFTLKIRSTKLEDSAMYFCASSEQGTNYGYTFGSGTRLTVV.

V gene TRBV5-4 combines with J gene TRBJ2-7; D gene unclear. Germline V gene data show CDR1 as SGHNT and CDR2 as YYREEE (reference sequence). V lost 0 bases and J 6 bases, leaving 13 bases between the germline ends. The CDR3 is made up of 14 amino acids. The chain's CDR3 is CASSLERRMGEQYF. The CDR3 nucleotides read TGTGCCAGCAGCTTGGAGAGGAGAATGGGCGAGCAGTACTTC.

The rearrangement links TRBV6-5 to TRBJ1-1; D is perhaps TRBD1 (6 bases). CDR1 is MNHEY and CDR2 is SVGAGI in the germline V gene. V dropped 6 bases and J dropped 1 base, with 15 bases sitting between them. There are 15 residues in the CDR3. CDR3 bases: TGTGCCAGCAGGAAGTTCCCGGGACAGAACACTGAAGCTTTCTTT. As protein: CASRKFPGQNTEAFF.

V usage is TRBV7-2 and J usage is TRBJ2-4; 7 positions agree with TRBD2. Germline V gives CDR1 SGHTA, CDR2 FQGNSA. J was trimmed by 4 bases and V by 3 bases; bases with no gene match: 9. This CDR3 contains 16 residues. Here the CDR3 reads CASSFWEGKVKNIQYF. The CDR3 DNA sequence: TGTGCCAGCAGCTTTTGGGAGGGGAAAGTTAAAAACATTCAGTACTTC.

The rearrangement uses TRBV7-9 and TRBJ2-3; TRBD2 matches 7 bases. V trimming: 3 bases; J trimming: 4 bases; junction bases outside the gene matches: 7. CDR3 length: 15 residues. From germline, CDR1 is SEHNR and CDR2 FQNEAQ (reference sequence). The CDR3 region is CASSFGGGGSDTQYF. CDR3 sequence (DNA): TGTGCCAGCAGCTTTGGCGGGGGTGGTTCAGATACGCAGTATTTT.

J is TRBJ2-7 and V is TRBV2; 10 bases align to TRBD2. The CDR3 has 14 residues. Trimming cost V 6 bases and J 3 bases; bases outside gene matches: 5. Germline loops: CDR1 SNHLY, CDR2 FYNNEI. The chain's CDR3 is CASRASGGLYEQYF. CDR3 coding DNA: TGTGCCAGCAGAGCTAGCGGGGGTCTCTACGAGCAGTACTTC.

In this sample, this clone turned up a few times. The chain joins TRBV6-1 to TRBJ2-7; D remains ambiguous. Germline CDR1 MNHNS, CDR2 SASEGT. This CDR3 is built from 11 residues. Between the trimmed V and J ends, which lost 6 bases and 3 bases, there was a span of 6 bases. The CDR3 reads CASSRGYEQYF. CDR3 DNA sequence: TGTGCCAGCAGCAGAGGCTACGAGCAGTACTTC.

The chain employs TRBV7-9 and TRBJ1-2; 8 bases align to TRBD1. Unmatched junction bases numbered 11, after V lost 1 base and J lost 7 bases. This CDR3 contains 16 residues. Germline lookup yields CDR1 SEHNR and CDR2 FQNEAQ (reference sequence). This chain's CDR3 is CASSLDRPGGESGYTF. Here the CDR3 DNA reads TGTGCCAGCAGCTTAGATCGGCCAGGGGGCGAGAGTGGCTACACCTTC.

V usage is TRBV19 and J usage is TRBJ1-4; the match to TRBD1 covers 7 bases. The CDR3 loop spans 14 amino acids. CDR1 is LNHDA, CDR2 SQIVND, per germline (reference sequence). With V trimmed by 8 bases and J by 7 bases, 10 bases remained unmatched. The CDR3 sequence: CASRLEGATEKLFF. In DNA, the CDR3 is TGTGCCAGTCGTCTTGAGGGGGCGACTGAAAAACTGTTTTTT. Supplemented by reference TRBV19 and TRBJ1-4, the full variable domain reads DGGITQSPKYLFRKEGQNVTLSCEQNLNHDAMYWYRQDPGQGLRLIYYSQIVNDFQKGDIAEGYSVSREKKESFPLTVTSAQKNPTAFYLCASRLEGATEKLFFGSGTQLSVL.

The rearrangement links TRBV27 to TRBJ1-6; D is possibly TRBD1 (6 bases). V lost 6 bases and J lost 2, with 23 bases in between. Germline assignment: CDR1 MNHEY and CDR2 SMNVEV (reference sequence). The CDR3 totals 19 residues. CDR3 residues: CASSINQFYGQTYNSPLHF. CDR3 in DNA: TGTGCCAGCAGCATCAACCAATTCTACGGACAGACCTATAATTCACCCCTCCACTTT.

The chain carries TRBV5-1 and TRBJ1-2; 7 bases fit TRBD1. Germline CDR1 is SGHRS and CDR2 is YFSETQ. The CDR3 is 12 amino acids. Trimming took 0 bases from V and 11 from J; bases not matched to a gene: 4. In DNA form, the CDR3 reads TGCGCCAGCAGCTTGGGACAGGGTGGATACACCTTC. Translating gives CASSLGQGGYTF.

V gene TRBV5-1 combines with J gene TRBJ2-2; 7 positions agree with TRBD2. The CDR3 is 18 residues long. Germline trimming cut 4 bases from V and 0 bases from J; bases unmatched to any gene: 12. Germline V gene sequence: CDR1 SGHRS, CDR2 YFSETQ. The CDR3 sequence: CASSLTKSGAANTGELFF. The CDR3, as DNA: TGCGCCAGCAGCCTTACGAAAAGCGGGGCTGCGAACACCGGGGAGCTGTTTTTT.

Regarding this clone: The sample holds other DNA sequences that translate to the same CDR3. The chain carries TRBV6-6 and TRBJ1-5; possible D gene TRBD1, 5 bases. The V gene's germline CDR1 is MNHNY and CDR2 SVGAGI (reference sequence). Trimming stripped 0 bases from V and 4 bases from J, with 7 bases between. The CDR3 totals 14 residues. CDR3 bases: TGTGCCAGCAGTTACTCGGGGGGAAATCAGCCCCAGCATTTT. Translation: CASSYSGGNQPQHF.

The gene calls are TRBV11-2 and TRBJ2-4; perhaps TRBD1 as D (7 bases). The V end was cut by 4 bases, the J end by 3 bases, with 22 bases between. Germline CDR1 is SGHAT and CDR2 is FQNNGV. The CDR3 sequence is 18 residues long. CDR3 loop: CASSSGGIWTGVKNIQYF. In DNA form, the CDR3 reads TGTGCCAGCAGCTCAGGGGGGATTTGGACAGGTGTCAAAAACATTCAGTACTTC.

The CDR3 DNA follows: TGTGCCAGCAGATCACCCGGGGGCGGACAGGGGAGGTATCGCTACACCTTC. Translation: CASRSPGGGQGRYRYTF. V is TRBV9 and J is TRBJ1-2; 9 nucleotides agree with TRBD1. Germline CDR1 and CDR2: SGDLS and YYNGEE. The CDR3 length is 17 residues. J gave up 9 bases and V 5 bases, and 20 bases lay outside the gene matches.

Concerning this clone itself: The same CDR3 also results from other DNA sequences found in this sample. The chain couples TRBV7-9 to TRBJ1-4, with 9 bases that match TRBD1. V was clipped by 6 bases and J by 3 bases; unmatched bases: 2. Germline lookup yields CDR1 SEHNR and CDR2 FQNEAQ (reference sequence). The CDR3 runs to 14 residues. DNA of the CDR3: TGTGCCAGCAGGGGGACAGGGCCTAATGAAAAACTGTTTTTT. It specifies CASRGTGPNEKLFF.

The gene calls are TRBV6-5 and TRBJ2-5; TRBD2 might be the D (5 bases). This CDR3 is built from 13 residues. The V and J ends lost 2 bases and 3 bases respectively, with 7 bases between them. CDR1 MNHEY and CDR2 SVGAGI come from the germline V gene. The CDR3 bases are TGTGCCAGCAGTTACGTCGGGGAAGAGACCCAGTACTTC. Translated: CASSYVGEETQYF.

The CDR3 region is CAIGQGNTEAFF. In nucleotides, the CDR3 is TGTGCCATAGGACAGGGGAACACTGAAGCTTTCTTT. The V gene is TRBV5-4, the J gene TRBJ1-1; 8 bases match TRBD1. In germline, CDR1 is SGHNT, CDR2 YYREEE (reference sequence). V lost 9 bases and J lost 1; bases outside the gene matches: 2. The CDR3 is made up of 12 amino acids.

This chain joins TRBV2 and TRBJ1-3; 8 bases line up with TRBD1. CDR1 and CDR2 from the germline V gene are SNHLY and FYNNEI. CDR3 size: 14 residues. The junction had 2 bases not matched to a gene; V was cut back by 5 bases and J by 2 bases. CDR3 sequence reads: CASSRQGTGNTIYF. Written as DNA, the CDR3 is TGTGCCAGCAGTAGACAGGGGACTGGAAACACCATATATTTT. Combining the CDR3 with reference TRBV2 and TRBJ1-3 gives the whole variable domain EPEVTQTPSHQVTQMGQEVILRCVPISNHLYFYWYRQILGQKVEFLVSFYNNEISEKSEIFDDQFSVERPDGSNFTLKIRSTKLEDSAMYFCASSRQGTGNTIYFGEGSWLTVV.

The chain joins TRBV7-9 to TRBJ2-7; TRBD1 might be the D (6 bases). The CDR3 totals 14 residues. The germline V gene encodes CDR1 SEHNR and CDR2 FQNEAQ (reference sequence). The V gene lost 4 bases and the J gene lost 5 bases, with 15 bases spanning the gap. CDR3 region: CASSWTVRLDEQYF. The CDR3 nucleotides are TGTGCCAGCAGCTGGACAGTAAGGCTCGACGAGCAGTACTTC.

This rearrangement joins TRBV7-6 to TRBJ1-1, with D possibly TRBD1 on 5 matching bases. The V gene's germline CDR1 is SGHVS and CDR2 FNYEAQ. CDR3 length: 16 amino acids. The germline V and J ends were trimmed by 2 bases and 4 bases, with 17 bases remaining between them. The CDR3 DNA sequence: TGTGCCAGCAGCTTATCCTCCCAGGGTTGGGTCACTGAAGCTTTCTTT. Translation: CASSLSSQGWVTEAFF. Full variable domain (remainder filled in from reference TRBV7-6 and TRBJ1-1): GAGVSQSPRYKVTKRGQDVALRCDPISGHVSLYWYRQALGQGPEFLTYFNYEAQQDKSGLPNDRFSAERPEGSISTLTIQRTEQRDSAMYRCASSLSSQGWVTEAFFGQGTRLTVV.

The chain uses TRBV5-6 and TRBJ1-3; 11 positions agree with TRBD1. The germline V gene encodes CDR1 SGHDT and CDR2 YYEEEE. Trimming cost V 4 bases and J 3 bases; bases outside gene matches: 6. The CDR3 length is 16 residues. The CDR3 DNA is TGTGCCAGCAGCAGACGGGACAGGGGGTTTGGAAACACCATATATTTT. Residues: CASSRRDRGFGNTIYF.

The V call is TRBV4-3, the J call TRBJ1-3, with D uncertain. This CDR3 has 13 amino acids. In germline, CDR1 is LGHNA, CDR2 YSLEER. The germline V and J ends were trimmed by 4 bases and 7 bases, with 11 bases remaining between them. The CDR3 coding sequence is TGCGCCAGCAGCCTGCAAAGCGGGAACACCATATATTTT. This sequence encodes CASSLQSGNTIYF.